The present TCR beta chain was sequenced within a study of T cells in Graves' hyperthyroidism and ophthalmopathy. The CDR3 has 17 amino acids. The germline CDR1 and CDR2 sequences are SGHVS and FQNEAQ. With 1 base clipped from V and 5 bases from J, the junction kept 8 bases outside the gene matches. Clinical symptoms, serum thyroxine, TRAb, thyroid ultrasound and orbital computed tomography informed diagnoses. It was RNA transcripts that yielded the amplified TCR beta CDR3 regions. A set of HTBI primers served as the primers for a first-round RT-PCR of the TCR CDR3. TCRdb called the multiplex PCR reads again in MiXCR, with one record for every CDR3 protein. The data show around 660,000 distinct CDR3 sequences, over 40% seen once.

This chain links TRBV7-8 with TRBJ2-7; 13 bases are shared with TRBD2. The source material was peripheral blood or thyroid tissue (not recorded which). This clonotype originated in an adult man with Graves' disease, either hyperthyroidism or ophthalmopathy (not recorded which). Here the CDR3 DNA reads TGTGCCAGCAGCTTAGGGACTAGCGGGAGTGGCCTCCACGAGCAGTACTTC. It codes for CASSLGTSGSGLHEQYF. Full variable domain (remainder filled in from reference TRBV7-8 and TRBJ2-7): GAGVSQSPRYKVAKRGQDVALRCDPISGHVSLFWYQQALGQGPEFLTYFQNEAQLDKSGLPSDRFFAERPEGSVSTLKIQRTQQEDSAVYLCASSLGTSGSGLHEQYFGPGTRLTVT.